The next 3 T cell receptor beta chains were all read from a single sample in a study of blood T cell repertoires in COVID-19. TCRdb's copy holds only in-frame clones and misses some; the assay was immunoSEQ multiplex PCR. The sample contains some 59,000 clones, approximately 90% of which appear only once. The sequenced sample consisted of peripheral blood. The receptor set was obtained from a man in his 60s with acute or convalescent COVID-19.

The chain is built from TRBV5-4 and TRBJ2-2, with TRBD2 matching 15 bases. V shed 3 bases, J shed 5 bases, and the junction held 2 bases outside the gene matches. Germline loops: CDR1 SGHNT, CDR2 YYREEE (reference sequence). This CDR3 is 16 amino acids long. The chain's CDR3 is CASSWGLAGGTGELFF. In DNA form, the CDR3 reads TGTGCCAGCAGCTGGGGACTAGCGGGGGGTACCGGGGAGCTGTTTTTT.

The gene calls are TRBV11-3 and TRBJ2-2; weak D call: TRBD1 (5 bases). This CDR3 spans 15 amino acids. The germline V gene encodes CDR1 SGHNT and CDR2 YENEEA. V shed 1 base and J shed 5 bases, with 11 bases lying between them. CDR3 nucleotides: TGTGCCAGCAGCTTAGGGCTAGGGGCAACCGGGGAGCTGTTTTTT. Its translation is CASSLGLGATGELFF.

The V and J genes are TRBV25-1 and TRBJ1-3; no clear D. The CDR3 covers 14 residues. Trimming removed 5 bases from V and 4 bases from J, with 12 bases in between. Germline CDR1 is MGHDK and CDR2 is SYGVNS. The chain's CDR3 is CASSRRGTGNTIYF. The CDR3 DNA is TGTGCCAGCAGTAGGCGGGGTACGGGAAACACCATATATTTT. Based on the CDR3 plus reference TRBV25-1 and TRBJ1-3, the full variable domain is EADIYQTPRYLVIGTGKKITLECSQTMGHDKMYWYQQDPGMELHLIHYSYGVNSTEKGDLSSESTVSRIRTEHFPLTLESARPSHTSQYLCASSRRGTGNTIYFGEGSWLTVV.